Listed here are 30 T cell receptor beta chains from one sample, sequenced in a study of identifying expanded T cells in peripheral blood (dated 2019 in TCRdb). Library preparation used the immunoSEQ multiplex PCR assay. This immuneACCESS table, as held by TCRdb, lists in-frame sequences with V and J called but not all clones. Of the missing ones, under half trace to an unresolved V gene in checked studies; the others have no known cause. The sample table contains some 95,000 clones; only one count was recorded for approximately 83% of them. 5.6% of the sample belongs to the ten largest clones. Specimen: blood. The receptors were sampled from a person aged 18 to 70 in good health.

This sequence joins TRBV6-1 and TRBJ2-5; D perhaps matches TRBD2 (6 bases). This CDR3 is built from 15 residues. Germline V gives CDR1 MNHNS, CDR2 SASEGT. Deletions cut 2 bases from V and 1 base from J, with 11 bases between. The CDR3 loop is CASSERRGLQETQYF. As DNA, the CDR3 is TGTGCCAGCAGTGAACGGCGGGGTCTCCAAGAGACCCAGTACTTC.

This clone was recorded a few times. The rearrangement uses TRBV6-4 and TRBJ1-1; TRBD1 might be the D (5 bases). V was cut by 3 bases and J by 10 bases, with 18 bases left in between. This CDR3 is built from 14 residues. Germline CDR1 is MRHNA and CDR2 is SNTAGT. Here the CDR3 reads CASSEVLGAGGAFF. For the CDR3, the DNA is TGTGCCAGCAGTGAGGTTCTCGGTGCTGGGGGAGCTTTCTTT.

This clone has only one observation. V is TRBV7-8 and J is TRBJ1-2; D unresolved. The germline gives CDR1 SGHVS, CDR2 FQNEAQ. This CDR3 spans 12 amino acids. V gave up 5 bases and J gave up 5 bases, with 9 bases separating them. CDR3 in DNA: TGTGCCAGCAGCCCCCTCCTATATGGCTACACCTTC. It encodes CASSPLLYGYTF.

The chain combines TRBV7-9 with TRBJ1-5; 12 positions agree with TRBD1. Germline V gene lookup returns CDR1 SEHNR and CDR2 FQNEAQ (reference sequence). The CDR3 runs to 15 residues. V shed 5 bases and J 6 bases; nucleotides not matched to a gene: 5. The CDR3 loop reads CASSLGQGAVQPQHF. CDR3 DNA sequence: TGTGCCAGCAGCCTGGGACAGGGGGCAGTTCAGCCCCAGCATTTT.

The chain's CDR3 is CASSRGSRGAGELFF. CDR3 coding DNA: TGTGCCAGCAGTCGTGGGTCCAGGGGAGCCGGGGAGCTGTTTTTT. The V and J genes are TRBV6-1 and TRBJ2-2, with D perhaps matching TRBD1 (6 bases). V was clipped by 5 bases and J by 6 bases, with 16 bases between them. The CDR3 is made up of 15 amino acids. Germline assignment: CDR1 MNHNS and CDR2 SASEGT.

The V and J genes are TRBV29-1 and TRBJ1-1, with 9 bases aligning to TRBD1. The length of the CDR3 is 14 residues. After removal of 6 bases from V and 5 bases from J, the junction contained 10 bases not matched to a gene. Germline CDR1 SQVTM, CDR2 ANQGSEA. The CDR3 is CSVEPLQGATEAFF. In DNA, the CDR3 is TGCAGCGTCGAGCCTTTACAGGGGGCGACTGAAGCTTTCTTT.

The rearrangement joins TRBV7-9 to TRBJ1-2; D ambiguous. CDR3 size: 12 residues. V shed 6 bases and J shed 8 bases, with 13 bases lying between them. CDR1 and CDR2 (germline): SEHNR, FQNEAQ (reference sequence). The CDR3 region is CASSRATDGYTF. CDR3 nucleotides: TGTGCCAGCAGTAGGGCAACGGACGGCTACACCTTC.

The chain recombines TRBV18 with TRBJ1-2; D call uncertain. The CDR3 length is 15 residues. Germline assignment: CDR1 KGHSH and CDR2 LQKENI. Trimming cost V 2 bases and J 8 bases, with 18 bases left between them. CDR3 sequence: CASSPFEQTMNGYTF. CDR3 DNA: TGTGCCAGCTCACCATTTGAACAGACCATGAACGGCTACACCTTC.

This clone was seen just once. CDR3 bases: TGTGCCAGCAGCGTAGGGAGTCGGACCGGGGAGCTGTTTTTT. It codes for CASSVGSRTGELFF. The chain combines TRBV9 with TRBJ2-2; D unclear. There are 14 residues in the CDR3. V was cut by 0 bases and J by 5 bases, with 8 bases left in between. Germline lookup yields CDR1 SGDLS and CDR2 YYNGEE. The variable domain in full, with the rest retrieved from reference TRBV9 and TRBJ2-2, is DSGVTQTPKHLITATGQRVTLRCSPRSGDLSVYWYQQSLDQGLQFLIQYYNGEERAKGNILERFSAQQFPDLHSELNLSSLELGDSALYFCASSVGSRTGELFFGEGSRLTVL.

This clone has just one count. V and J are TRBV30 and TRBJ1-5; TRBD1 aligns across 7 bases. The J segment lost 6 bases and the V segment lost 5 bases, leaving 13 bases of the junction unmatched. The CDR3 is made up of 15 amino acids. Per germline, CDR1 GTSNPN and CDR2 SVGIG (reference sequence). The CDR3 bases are TGTGCCTGGGCGGCGGAGACAGGGAGGGCTCAGCCCCAGCATTTT. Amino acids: CAWAAETGRAQPQHF.

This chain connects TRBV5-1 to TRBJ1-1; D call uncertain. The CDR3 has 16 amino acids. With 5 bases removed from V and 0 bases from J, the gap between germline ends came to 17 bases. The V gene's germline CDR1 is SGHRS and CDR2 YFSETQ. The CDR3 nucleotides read TGCGCCAGCAGACCCATATTCGACGGTTTGAACACTGAAGCTTTCTTT. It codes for CASRPIFDGLNTEAFF.

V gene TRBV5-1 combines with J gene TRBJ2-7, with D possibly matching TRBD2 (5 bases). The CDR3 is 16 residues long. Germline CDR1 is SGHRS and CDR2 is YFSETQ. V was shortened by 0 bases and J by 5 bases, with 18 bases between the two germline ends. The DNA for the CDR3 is TGCGCCAGCAGCTTGGCCGGACTTAGTACTAAGCACGAGCAGTACTTC. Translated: CASSLAGLSTKHEQYF.

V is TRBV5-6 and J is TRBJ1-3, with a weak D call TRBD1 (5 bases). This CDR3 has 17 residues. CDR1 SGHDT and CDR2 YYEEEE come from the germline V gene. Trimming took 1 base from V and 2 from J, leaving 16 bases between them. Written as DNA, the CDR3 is TGTGCCAGCAGCTTGAGGGACCTGCGGCAGCCTGGAAACACCATATATTTT. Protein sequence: CASSLRDLRQPGNTIYF.

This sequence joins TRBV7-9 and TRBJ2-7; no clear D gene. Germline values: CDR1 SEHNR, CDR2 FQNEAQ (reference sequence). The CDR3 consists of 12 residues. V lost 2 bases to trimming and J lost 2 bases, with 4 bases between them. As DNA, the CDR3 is TGTGCCAGCAGCTTAAGTGCCTACGAGCAGTACTTC. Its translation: CASSLSAYEQYF.

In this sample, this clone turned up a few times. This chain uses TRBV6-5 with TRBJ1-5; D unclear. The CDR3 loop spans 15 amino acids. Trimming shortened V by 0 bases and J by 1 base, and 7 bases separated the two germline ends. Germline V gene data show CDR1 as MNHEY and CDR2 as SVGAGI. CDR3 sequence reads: CASSYSKGSNQPQHF. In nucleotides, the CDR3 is TGTGCCAGCAGTTACTCGAAAGGGAGCAATCAGCCCCAGCATTTT.

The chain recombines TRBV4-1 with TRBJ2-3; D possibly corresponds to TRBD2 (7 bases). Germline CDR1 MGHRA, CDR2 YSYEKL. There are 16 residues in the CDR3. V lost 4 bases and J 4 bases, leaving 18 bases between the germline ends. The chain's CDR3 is CASSRQWGGGPDTQYF. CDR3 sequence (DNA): TGCGCCAGCAGCCGCCAGTGGGGAGGGGGACCAGATACGCAGTATTTT.

The CDR3 DNA reads TGCGCCAGCAGCCAACCCGGACAGGCTAAAACCTATGGCTACACCTTC. Protein: CASSQPGQAKTYGYTF. J is TRBJ1-2 and V is TRBV4-1; 7 nucleotides align to TRBD1. The germline V gene encodes CDR1 MGHRA and CDR2 YSYEKL. The CDR3 sequence is 16 residues long. With 2 bases clipped from V and 4 bases from J, the junction kept 10 bases outside the gene matches.

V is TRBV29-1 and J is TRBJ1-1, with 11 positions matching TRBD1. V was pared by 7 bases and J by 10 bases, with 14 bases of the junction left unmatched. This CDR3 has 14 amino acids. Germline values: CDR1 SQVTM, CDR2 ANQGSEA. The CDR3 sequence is CSAPGQGDSMRAFF. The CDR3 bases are TGCAGCGCACCGGGACAGGGGGATAGTATGCGAGCTTTCTTT.

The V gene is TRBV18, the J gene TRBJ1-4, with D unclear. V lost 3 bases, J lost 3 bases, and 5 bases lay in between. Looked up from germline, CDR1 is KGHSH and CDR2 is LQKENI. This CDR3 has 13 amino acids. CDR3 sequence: CASSPSSNEKLFF. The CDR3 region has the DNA TGTGCCAGCTCACCGTCTTCTAATGAAAAACTGTTTTTT.

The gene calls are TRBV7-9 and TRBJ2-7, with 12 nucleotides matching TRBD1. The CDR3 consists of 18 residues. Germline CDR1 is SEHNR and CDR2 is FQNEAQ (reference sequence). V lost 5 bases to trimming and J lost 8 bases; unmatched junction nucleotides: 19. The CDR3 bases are TGTGCCAGCAGCCCGAAGGGCGGACCGGGACAGGGGGCTTTGAAGCAGTACTTC. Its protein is CASSPKGGPGQGALKQYF.

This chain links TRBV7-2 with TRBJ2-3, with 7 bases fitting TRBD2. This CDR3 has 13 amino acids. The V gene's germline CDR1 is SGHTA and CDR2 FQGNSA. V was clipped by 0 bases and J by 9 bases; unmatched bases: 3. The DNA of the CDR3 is TGTGCCAGCAGCTTAGCGGGGGGGGACACGCAGTATTTT. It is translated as CASSLAGGDTQYF.

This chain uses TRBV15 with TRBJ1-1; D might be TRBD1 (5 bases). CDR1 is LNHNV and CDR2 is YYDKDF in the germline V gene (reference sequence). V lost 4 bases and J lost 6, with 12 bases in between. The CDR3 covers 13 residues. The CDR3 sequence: CATSIGESSEAFF. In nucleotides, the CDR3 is TGTGCCACCAGCATAGGGGAGTCATCTGAAGCTTTCTTT.

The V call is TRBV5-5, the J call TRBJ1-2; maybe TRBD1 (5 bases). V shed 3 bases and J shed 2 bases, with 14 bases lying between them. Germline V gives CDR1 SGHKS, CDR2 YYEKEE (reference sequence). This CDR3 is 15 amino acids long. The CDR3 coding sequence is TGTGCCAGCAGCTGGGGGGACCGCAGCAACTATGGCTACACCTTC. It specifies CASSWGDRSNYGYTF.

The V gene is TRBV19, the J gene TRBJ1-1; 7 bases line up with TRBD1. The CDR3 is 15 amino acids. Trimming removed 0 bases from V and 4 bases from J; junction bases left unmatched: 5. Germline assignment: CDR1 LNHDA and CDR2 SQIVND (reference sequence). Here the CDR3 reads CASSIDRGLITEAFF. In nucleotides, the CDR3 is TGTGCCAGTAGTATAGATAGGGGGCTCATCACTGAAGCTTTCTTT.

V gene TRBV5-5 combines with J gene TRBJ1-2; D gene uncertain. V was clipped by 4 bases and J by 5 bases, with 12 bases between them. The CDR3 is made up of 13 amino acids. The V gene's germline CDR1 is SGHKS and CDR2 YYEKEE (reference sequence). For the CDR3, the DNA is TGTGCCAGCAGCGAACAGCTTACTTATGGCTACACCTTC. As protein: CASSEQLTYGYTF. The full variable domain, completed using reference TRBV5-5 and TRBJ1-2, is DAGVTQSPTHLIKTRGQQVTLRCSPISGHKSVSWYQQVLGQGPQFIFQYYEKEERGRGNFPDRFSARQFPNYSSELNVNALLLGDSALYLCASSEQLTYGYTFGSGTRLTVV.

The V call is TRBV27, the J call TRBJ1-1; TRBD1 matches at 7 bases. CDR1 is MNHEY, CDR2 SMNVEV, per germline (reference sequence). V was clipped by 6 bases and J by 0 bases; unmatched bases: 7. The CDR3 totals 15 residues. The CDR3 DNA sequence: TGTGCCAGCAGATACGCAGGGGGATTGAACACTGAAGCTTTCTTT. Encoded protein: CASRYAGGLNTEAFF.

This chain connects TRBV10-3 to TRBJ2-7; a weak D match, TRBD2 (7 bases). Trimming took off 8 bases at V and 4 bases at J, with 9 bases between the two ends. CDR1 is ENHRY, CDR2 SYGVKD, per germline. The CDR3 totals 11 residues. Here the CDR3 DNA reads TGTGCCATCGGGGGGGCATACGAGCAGTACTTC. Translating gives CAIGGAYEQYF.

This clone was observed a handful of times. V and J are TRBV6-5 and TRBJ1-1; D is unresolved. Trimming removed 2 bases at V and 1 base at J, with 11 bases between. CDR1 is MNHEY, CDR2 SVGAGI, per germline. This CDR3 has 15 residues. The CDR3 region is CASSYEKVGNTEAFF. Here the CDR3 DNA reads TGTGCCAGCAGTTACGAGAAGGTAGGGAACACTGAAGCTTTCTTT.

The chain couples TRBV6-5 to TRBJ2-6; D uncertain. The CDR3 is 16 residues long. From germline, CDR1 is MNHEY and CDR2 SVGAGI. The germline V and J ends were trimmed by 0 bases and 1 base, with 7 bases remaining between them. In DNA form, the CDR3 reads TGTGCCAGCAGTTACTCGATGGGGTCTGGGGCCAACGTCCTGACTTTC. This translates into CASSYSMGSGANVLTF.

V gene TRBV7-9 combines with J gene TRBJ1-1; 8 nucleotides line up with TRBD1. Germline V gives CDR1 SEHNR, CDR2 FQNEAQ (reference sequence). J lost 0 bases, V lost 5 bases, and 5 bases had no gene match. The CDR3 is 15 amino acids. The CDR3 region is CASSPWTGMNTEAFF. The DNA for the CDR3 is TGTGCCAGCAGCCCTTGGACAGGGATGAACACTGAAGCTTTCTTT.